Below, 20 T cell receptor beta chains from the same sample are listed, as sequenced in a study of cytotoxic CD8 clonotypes in ibrutinib-treated CLL. Profiled with immunoSEQ multiplex PCR; TCRdb holds only in-frame clones, not every one. Of some 200,000 clones in the sample, around 75% were seen once. Specimen: PBMCs, collected after 12 months of ibrutinib treatment. The source is a human donor with chronic lymphocytic leukemia.

The V and J genes are TRBV5-6 and TRBJ1-2; 8 nucleotides align to TRBD1. The CDR3 consists of 15 residues. Germline V gene sequence: CDR1 SGHDT, CDR2 YYEEEE. The V segment lost 1 base and the J segment 8 bases; nucleotides outside the gene matches: 10. The CDR3 protein is CASSLWGQAIVGYTF. DNA for the CDR3: TGTGCCAGCAGCTTGTGGGGACAGGCTATCGTGGGCTACACCTTC. Together with reference TRBV5-6 and TRBJ1-2, the CDR3 gives the full variable domain: DAGVTQSPTHLIKTRGQQVTLRCSPKSGHDTVSWYQQALGQGPQFIFQYYEEEERQRGNFPDRFSGHQFPNYSSELNVNALLLGDSALYLCASSLWGQAIVGYTFGSGTRLTVV.

The V call is TRBV5-8, the J call TRBJ1-2, with D unclear. The germline V gene encodes CDR1 SGHTS and CDR2 YDEGEE. This CDR3 spans 15 amino acids. Trimming removed 4 bases from V and 3 bases from J, with 16 bases in between. The DNA of the CDR3 is TGTGCCAGCAGCCCCCAGGCAGGTTGGGACTATGGCTACACCTTC. This sequence encodes CASSPQAGWDYGYTF.

This rearrangement joins TRBV7-3 to TRBJ1-2; no clear D gene. The CDR3 is 17 amino acids. Germline assignment: CDR1 SGHTA and CDR2 FQGTGA. V was cut by 1 base and J by 0 bases, with 15 bases left in between. The CDR3 DNA follows: TGTGCCAGCAGCTTAAGTGGAGGTATAGGTCCTAACTATGGCTACACCTTC. Translating gives CASSLSGGIGPNYGYTF.

With respect to this clone: This sample also contains other DNA sequences that code for the same CDR3. The V and J genes are TRBV6-5 and TRBJ2-7; D may be TRBD2 (6 bases). V gave up 2 bases and J gave up 4 bases, with 9 bases separating them. The CDR3 is 13 amino acids. Germline values: CDR1 MNHEY, CDR2 SVGAGI. The CDR3 sequence: CASSYGAGYEQYF. The CDR3, as DNA: TGTGCCAGCAGTTACGGTGCGGGATACGAGCAGTACTTC.

The V call is TRBV10-2, the J call TRBJ2-5; D is uncertain. The germline V and J ends were trimmed by 2 bases and 6 bases, with 4 bases remaining between them. The CDR3 totals 11 residues. Looked up from germline, CDR1 is WSHSY and CDR2 is SAAADI. CDR3 DNA: TGCGCCAGCAGTGAGGGGCAGACCCAGTACTTC. The encoded protein is CASSEGQTQYF.

This sequence joins TRBV27 and TRBJ2-5; 8 bases map to TRBD1. V shed 6 bases and J 11 bases; nucleotides not matched to a gene: 11. Germline values: CDR1 MNHEY, CDR2 SMNVEV (reference sequence). This CDR3 region has 13 residues. The CDR3 DNA is TGTGCCAGCAGGCGGACAGGGAGACAAGAGCAGTACTTC. Translation gives CASRRTGRQEQYF.

The rearrangement joins TRBV2 to TRBJ2-7; no definite D call. CDR1 and CDR2 (germline): SNHLY, FYNNEI. The length of the CDR3 is 11 residues. The V end lost 5 bases, the J end lost 5 bases, and 7 bases lay between the germline ends. For the CDR3, the DNA is TGTGCCAGCAGTCAGGCCAACGAGCAGTACTTC. Translation: CASSQANEQYF.

As DNA, the CDR3 is TGTGCCAGCAGTTTTGGTAACACCATATATTTT. Translating gives CASSFGNTIYF. The genes are TRBV28 and TRBJ1-3; no definite D call. The CDR3 length is 11 residues. V was cut by 3 bases and J by 7 bases, with 4 bases left in between. Germline assignment: CDR1 MDHEN and CDR2 SYDVKM.

The rearrangement joins TRBV6-5 to TRBJ1-3; possible D gene TRBD1, 6 bases. Trimming took 0 bases from V and 4 from J, leaving 10 bases between them. The V gene's germline CDR1 is MNHEY and CDR2 SVGAGI. The CDR3 loop spans 15 amino acids. The CDR3 DNA sequence: TGTGCCAGCAGTTACTCTAACAGGGCCGGAAACACCATATATTTT. This sequence encodes CASSYSNRAGNTIYF.

J is TRBJ1-1 and V is TRBV7-9; TRBD1 agrees at 7 bases. V lost 6 bases to trimming and J lost 0 bases; unmatched junction nucleotides: 1. The CDR3 has 13 amino acids. Looked up from germline, CDR1 is SEHNR and CDR2 is FQNEAQ (reference sequence). CDR3 DNA sequence: TGTGCCAGCAGGGGACAGATGAACACTGAAGCTTTCTTT. This gives the protein CASRGQMNTEAFF.

The chain is built from TRBV19 and TRBJ2-2, with D unclear. The CDR3 contains 16 residues. Trimming pared 5 bases from V and 6 bases from J, leaving 19 bases between. Looked up from germline, CDR1 is LNHDA and CDR2 is SQIVND (reference sequence). The CDR3 nucleotides read TGTGCCAGTAGTGGCGTTAGGGTTTCAAGACCCGGGGAGCTGTTTTTT. Its translation: CASSGVRVSRPGELFF.

The chain joins TRBV7-3 to TRBJ2-1; 10 positions match TRBD2. Unmatched junction bases numbered 10, after V lost 2 bases and J lost 6 bases. The germline V gene has CDR1 SGHTA and CDR2 FQGTGA. The CDR3 is 17 amino acids. The CDR3 sequence: CASSLLETSGPRNEQFF. DNA for the CDR3: TGTGCCAGCAGCTTATTAGAGACTAGCGGGCCGCGCAATGAGCAGTTCTTC.

The chain links TRBV9 to TRBJ1-1; the D is unclear. Germline V lookup: CDR1 SGDLS, CDR2 YYNGEE. V shed 4 bases and J shed 4 bases, with 11 bases lying between them. The CDR3 covers 13 residues. This CDR3 is CASSPQVGTEAFF. The DNA for the CDR3 is TGTGCCAGCAGCCCCCAGGTTGGCACTGAAGCTTTCTTT.

The chain has TRBV23-1 and TRBJ1-1, with a tentative D call TRBD1 (6 bases). TRBV23-1 is an ORF for which the function is uncertain. The CDR3 covers 15 residues. V gave up 9 bases and J gave up 3 bases, with 20 bases separating them. The CDR3 protein is CASPIQGELDTEAFF. The CDR3 bases are TGCGCCAGTCCGATACAGGGAGAATTGGACACTGAAGCTTTCTTT.

V and J are TRBV6-6 and TRBJ2-7; 11 nucleotides align to TRBD1. This CDR3 has 14 amino acids. Trimming removed 6 bases from V and 2 bases from J; junction bases left unmatched: 3. The V gene's germline CDR1 is MNHNY and CDR2 SVGAGI (reference sequence). The CDR3 loop reads CASRDRGRAYEQYF. The DNA of the CDR3 is TGTGCCAGCAGGGACAGGGGGCGAGCCTACGAGCAGTACTTC.

The chain is built from TRBV4-3 and TRBJ2-7, with 7 bases fitting TRBD1. J gave up 2 bases and V 4 bases, and 2 bases lay outside the gene matches. CDR3 length: 13 residues. CDR1 and CDR2 (germline): LGHNA, YSLEER. CDR3: CASSRDSTYEQYF. Here the CDR3 DNA reads TGCGCCAGCAGCCGGGACAGCACCTACGAGCAGTACTTC.

The J gene is TRBJ2-3, the V gene TRBV29-1; 15 bases match TRBD2. Trimming cost V 6 bases and J 4 bases; bases outside gene matches: 5. Germline CDR1 is SQVTM and CDR2 is ANQGSEA. The CDR3 consists of 15 residues. CDR3 region: CSVNGLAGGADTQYF. The DNA for the CDR3 is TGCAGCGTGAACGGACTAGCGGGAGGGGCAGATACGCAGTATTTT.

This chain uses TRBV5-8 with TRBJ1-6; 10 bases align to TRBD1. Germline lookup yields CDR1 SGHTS and CDR2 YDEGEE. CDR3 length equals 17 residues. With V trimmed by 6 bases and J by 0 bases, 6 bases remained unmatched. CDR3 bases: TGTGCCAGCAAGACACGGACAGGGGGCTCCTATAATTCACCCCTCCACTTT. Translating gives CASKTRTGGSYNSPLHF.

The sample holds a few counts of this clone. The chain recombines TRBV29-1 with TRBJ2-1; D not resolved. CDR3 size: 12 residues. Germline V CDR1 and CDR2: SQVTM, ANQGSEA. Trimming took off 6 bases at V and 3 bases at J, with 9 bases between the two ends. The CDR3 loop reads CSVRELYNEQFF. DNA of the CDR3: TGCAGCGTACGCGAACTCTACAATGAGCAGTTCTTC.

The chain is built from TRBV29-1 and TRBJ1-2; no firm D call. This CDR3 is built from 16 residues. Germline V gene data show CDR1 as SQVTM and CDR2 as ANQGSEA. V gave up 2 bases and J gave up 0 bases, with 16 bases separating them. The CDR3 loop reads CSVEPPDGVANYGYTF. CDR3 nucleotides: TGCAGCGTTGAACCCCCCGACGGGGTGGCTAACTATGGCTACACCTTC.